These 25 T cell receptor beta chains originate from one sample sequenced in a study of blood T cells in healthy people across ages. Alongside a J-beta primer mix, a sample-barcoded 5' primer served in a second PCR lasting about 6 to 11 cycles. TCRdb itself ran the 5' RACE reads through MiXCR, one entry per CDR3 protein. In the table there are approximately 800,000 distinct CDR3 sequences, 50% to 65% of which are singletons. Material for sequencing was blood. The source of these receptors is an elderly man in good health.

The chain joins TRBV18 to TRBJ1-1; 7 nucleotides match TRBD1. This CDR3 spans 12 amino acids. Unmatched junction bases numbered 3, after V lost 0 bases and J lost 11 bases. The germline gives CDR1 KGHSH, CDR2 LQKENI. CDR3 in amino acids: CASSPPTGRAFF. CDR3 in DNA: TGTGCCAGCTCACCACCGACAGGGAGGGCTTTCTTT.

The chain has TRBV5-1 and TRBJ2-7; TRBD1 or TRBD2 may be the D gene (5 bases each). The assigned J gene may be wrong: the sequence end matches TRBJ2-5 better. The CDR3 contains 13 residues. Germline CDR1 is SGHRS and CDR2 is YFSETQ. The CDR3 DNA reads TGCGCCAGCAGCTTCGGGGCTGGAGAGACCCAGTACTTC. Protein: CASSFGAGETQYF.

The rearrangement links TRBV9 to TRBJ2-7; a possible D gene is TRBD2 (5 bases). The CDR3 extends over 14 amino acids. V was clipped by 4 bases and J by 0 bases, with 11 bases between them. Germline V gene lookup returns CDR1 SGDLS and CDR2 YYNGEE. This CDR3 is CASSFGLDSYEQYF. Here the CDR3 DNA reads TGTGCCAGCAGCTTTGGACTGGACTCCTACGAGCAGTACTTC.

The V and J genes are TRBV5-6 and TRBJ1-2; 8 bases are shared with TRBD1. Germline values: CDR1 SGHDT, CDR2 YYEEEE. The junction had 11 bases not matched to a gene; V was cut back by 2 bases and J by 8 bases. This CDR3 comprises 15 residues. CDR3 sequence: CASSFGTGQGGGYTF. The CDR3 DNA reads as TGTGCCAGCAGCTTTGGAACCGGACAGGGCGGAGGCTACACCTTC.

V usage is TRBV7-3 and J usage is TRBJ2-6; TRBD1 is a possible D gene (5 bases). The CDR3 extends over 19 amino acids. Trimming took 5 bases from V and 1 from J, leaving 21 bases between them. Germline V lookup: CDR1 SGHTA, CDR2 FQGTGA. The CDR3 coding sequence is TGTGCCAGCAGCCCAGGCAGGGCCAATATCCGGTCTGGGGCCAACGTCCTGACTTTC. Its protein is CASSPGRANIRSGANVLTF.

The gene calls are TRBV7-9 and TRBJ2-5; possible D gene TRBD1, 6 bases. Trimming shortened V by 8 bases and J by 5 bases, and 18 bases separated the two germline ends. CDR1 is SEHNR, CDR2 FQNEAQ, per germline (reference sequence). This CDR3 has 14 residues. CDR3 sequence: CASSRTGTFETQYF. The CDR3 nucleotides read TGTGCCAGCTCCCGCACCGGGACATTCGAGACCCAGTACTTC.

The chain links TRBV28 to TRBJ2-7; D uncertain. Germline CDR1 MDHEN, CDR2 SYDVKM. The CDR3 sequence is 12 residues long. V lost 6 bases, J lost 7 bases, and 13 bases lay in between. The CDR3 region is CASSTPLREQYF. CDR3 nucleotides: TGTGCCAGCAGCACCCCGCTTCGGGAGCAGTACTTC.

The chain has TRBV6-5 and TRBJ2-7; 7 bases align to TRBD2. The DNA end is a closer match to TRBJ2-5, so the J assignment may be wrong. From germline, CDR1 is MNHEY and CDR2 SVGAGI. This CDR3 spans 13 amino acids. CDR3 region: CASSGRAEETQYF. The CDR3 DNA follows: TGTGCCAGCTCAGGGAGGGCTGAAGAGACCCAGTACTTC.

The V call is TRBV29-1, the J call TRBJ1-4; 9 bases map to TRBD1. The CDR3 consists of 19 residues. Germline V lookup: CDR1 SQVTM, CDR2 ANQGSEA. V lost 6 bases, J lost 3 bases, and 20 bases stayed unmatched. The CDR3 protein is CSVTSDGTGYALANEKLFF. CDR3 bases: TGCAGCGTGACCTCCGATGGGACAGGGTATGCTTTGGCTAATGAAAAACTGTTTTTT.

CDR3 DNA sequence: TGTGCCAGCAGCTTAGATGGGGGGGGGACAGCAAGCTCTGGGGCCAACGTCCTGACTTTC. It yields the protein CASSLDGGGTASSGANVLTF. The rearrangement joins TRBV7-9 to TRBJ2-6; either TRBD1 or TRBD2 may supply D (7 bases each). Trimming pared 1 base from V and 0 bases from J, leaving 19 bases between. The CDR3 sequence is 20 residues long. Germline lookup yields CDR1 SEHNR and CDR2 FQNEAQ (reference sequence).

This clonotype was detected only a few times. The rearrangement uses TRBV27 and TRBJ1-6; D gene ambiguous. Trimming took off 2 bases at V and 0 bases at J, with 5 bases between the two ends. Germline values: CDR1 MNHEY, CDR2 SMNVEV (reference sequence). The CDR3 totals 15 residues. The CDR3 region is CASSLLSSYNSPLHF. The DNA of the CDR3 is TGTGCCAGCAGTTTACTCAGCTCCTATAATTCACCCCTCCACTTT.

This rearrangement joins TRBV24-1 to TRBJ1-2; 7 bases are shared with TRBD1. Germline V lookup: CDR1 KGHDR, CDR2 SFDVKD. This CDR3 is 14 amino acids long. V lost 4 bases, J lost 3 bases, and 4 bases stayed unmatched. CDR3 in DNA: TGTGCCACCAGTGACGCCGGACAGGACTATGGCTACACCTTC. Translated: CATSDAGQDYGYTF.

V is TRBV6-5 and J is TRBJ2-3; D not certain. This CDR3 has 17 residues. V lost 2 bases, J lost 2 bases, and 17 bases lay in between. The germline V gene encodes CDR1 MNHEY and CDR2 SVGAGI. CDR3 DNA sequence: TGTGCCAGCAGTTACACCCAGAGCCCTACCCTCACAGATACGCAGTATTTT. It is translated as CASSYTQSPTLTDTQYF.

The chain uses TRBV5-1 and TRBJ2-2; 12 bases agree with TRBD2. CDR3 size: 16 residues. The trim removed 4 bases at V and 4 bases at J, leaving 5 bases unmatched. The germline gives CDR1 SGHRS, CDR2 YFSETQ. The CDR3 nucleotides are TGCGCCAGCAGCCCGGGACTAGCGGGTCGCACCGGGGAGCTGTTTTTT. It yields the protein CASSPGLAGRTGELFF. Using reference TRBV5-1 and TRBJ2-2 for the parts outside the CDR3, the full variable domain is KAGVTQTPRYLIKTRGQQVTLSCSPISGHRSVSWYQQTPGQGLQFLFEYFSETQRNKGNFPGRFSGRQFSNSRSEMNVSTLELGDSALYLCASSPGLAGRTGELFFGEGSRLTVL.

This chain joins TRBV6-1 and TRBJ2-3, with 9 bases aligning to TRBD1. CDR1 MNHNS and CDR2 SASEGT come from the germline V gene. The CDR3 extends over 16 amino acids. J lost 4 bases, V lost 5 bases, and 10 bases had no gene match. The CDR3 nucleotides are TGTGCCAGCAGTAGACAGGGGGGATCGCAGGCAGATACGCAGTATTTT. It translates to CASSRQGGSQADTQYF.

The sample holds a few counts of this clonotype. J is TRBJ2-1 and V is TRBV12-3 or TRBV12-4; possibly TRBD1 for D (6 bases). The CDR3 covers 13 residues. Trimming cost V 2 bases and J 10 bases, with 12 bases left between them. The CDR3, as DNA: TGTGCCAGCAGTTTACTGGACAGTGGAGAGCAGTTCTTC. Encoded protein: CASSLLDSGEQFF.

This clonotype was observed a handful of times. The rearrangement uses TRBV9 and TRBJ2-7; 8 positions match TRBD1. This CDR3 comprises 14 residues. The germline CDR1 and CDR2 sequences are SGDLS and YYNGEE. With V trimmed by 6 bases and J by 3 bases, 8 bases remained unmatched. The CDR3 DNA is TGTGCCAGCAACCCAAAGGGGACAGGCTACGAGCAGTACTTC. Its translation: CASNPKGTGYEQYF.

V usage is TRBV29-1 and J usage is TRBJ1-2; 9 bases fit TRBD1. This CDR3 has 12 residues. Germline CDR1 reads SQVTM; CDR2 reads ANQGSEA. The ends lost 8 bases at V and 8 bases at J; junction bases unmatched: 9. The chain's CDR3 is CSTGTGSGGYTF. Written as DNA, the CDR3 is TGCAGCACCGGGACAGGGTCGGGCGGCTACACCTTC.

This clonotype appeared a single time. The chain employs TRBV5-1 and TRBJ1-6; maybe TRBD1 (5 bases). Germline V gives CDR1 SGHRS, CDR2 YFSETQ. This CDR3 comprises 15 residues. The V and J ends lost 4 bases and 10 bases respectively, with 18 bases between them. The CDR3 DNA reads TGCGCCAGCAGCCGTGTGGGGGGGTCTGAGTCACCCCTCCACTTT. Its protein is CASSRVGGSESPLHF.

This clonotype was observed a handful of times. V gene TRBV13 combines with J gene TRBJ1-2; TRBD1 aligns across 8 bases. CDR3 size: 14 residues. Germline loops: CDR1 PRHDT, CDR2 FYEKMQ (reference sequence). Trimming removed 5 bases from V and 2 bases from J; junction bases left unmatched: 4. The CDR3 nucleotides are TGTGCCAGCAGCCCCTACAGGGGGAACTATGGCTACACCTTC. Amino acids: CASSPYRGNYGYTF.

CDR3 in DNA: TGTGCCAGCAGTAAACTAGTCCCAGATACGCAGTATTTT. It specifies CASSKLVPDTQYF. The V call is TRBV28, the J call TRBJ2-3; D possibly corresponds to TRBD2 (5 bases). Deletions cut 5 bases from V and 4 bases from J, with 10 bases between. CDR3 length: 13 amino acids. Germline V CDR1 and CDR2: MDHEN, SYDVKM.

The chain couples TRBV6-6 to TRBJ1-2; 7 bases agree with TRBD1. This CDR3 is built from 14 residues. V was clipped by 0 bases and J by 6 bases; unmatched bases: 4. Germline V gene sequence: CDR1 MNHNY, CDR2 SVGAGI (reference sequence). CDR3 protein: CASSYSSQGDGYTF. The CDR3 bases are TGTGCCAGCAGTTACTCGAGCCAGGGGGATGGCTACACCTTC.

This clonotype was observed a single time. The gene calls are TRBV10-3 and TRBJ1-6, with 9 bases fitting TRBD1. The trim removed 3 bases at V and 6 bases at J, leaving 6 bases unmatched. CDR3 length: 16 amino acids. Per germline, CDR1 ENHRY and CDR2 SYGVKD. Written as DNA, the CDR3 is TGTGCCATCAGTGACGGACAGGGGCTCGGTAATTCACCCCTCCACTTT. Encoded protein: CAISDGQGLGNSPLHF.

This clonotype was recorded a few times. The V and J genes are TRBV9 and TRBJ2-5; D call uncertain. Trimming pared 4 bases from V and 5 bases from J, leaving 12 bases between. The CDR3 sequence is 13 residues long. Germline V gene lookup returns CDR1 SGDLS and CDR2 YYNGEE. The DNA of the CDR3 is TGTGCCAGCAGCCCTCAAGGGTGGGAGACCCAGTACTTC. The encoded protein is CASSPQGWETQYF.

The gene calls are TRBV11-3 and TRBJ2-4; D is undetermined. V lost 4 bases and J lost 0, with 10 bases in between. The CDR3 runs to 15 residues. Germline lookup yields CDR1 SGHNT and CDR2 YENEEA. In DNA form, the CDR3 reads TGTGCCAGCAGCTATATTAGGGCAGCCAAAAACATTCAGTACTTC. This codes for CASSYIRAAKNIQYF.